This TCR beta chain was identified in a study of control samples from healthy donors and cancer patients. Some clones are missing from TCRdb's copy, which holds only in-frame ones; the method was immunoSEQ multiplex PCR. The data hold around 41,000 clones, with around 94% observed a single time. V was pared by 2 bases and J by 9 bases, with 13 bases between. The V gene's germline CDR1 is MDHEN and CDR2 SYDVKM. The CDR3 covers 14 residues. The rearrangement uses TRBV28 and TRBJ1-4; possible D gene TRBD1, 5 bases. The receptor's source is a man aged 55 to 69 in good health. Specimen: blood. CDR3 protein: CASSLGGVEKKLFF. CDR3 in DNA: TGTGCCAGCAGTTTAGGGGGAGTGGAGAAAAAACTGTTTTTT.